This TCR beta chain was obtained from a study of shared clonotypes between healthy human individuals (dated by TCRdb to 2018 to 2020). Looking at the study overall: A few men and two women, aged 18 to 49 years, made up the cohort. Each donor's leukapheresis produced roughly between roughly 0.85 and 9 billion PBMCs. The study deeply sequenced blood TCR repertoires of 5 or 6 healthy adults to estimate repertoire size and the extent of clonotype sharing between individuals. For each donor, three plates each were used for CD4 naive and CD4 memory, two plates were used for CD8 naive, and one plate was used for CD8 memory. To increase sequencing depth and limit assay-specific biases, different laboratories used diverse techniques to prepare libraries and sequence TCR repertoires. On the study overall, not on this receptor specifically: Incomplete sequencing was indicated by rarefaction of sorted-subset datasets, despite the large sequencing depth. The small number of donors limited the genetic and exposure-history diversity represented. Compared with non-shared clonotypes, the clonotypes found in all four sorted-subset donors had higher generation probabilities. Estimated clonotype richness was generally larger for naive than for memory subsets. Across four donors, 4.5% to 6.5% of naive CD4, more than 3% of naive CD8, around 2.1% of memory CD4, and around 0.4% of memory CD8 clonotypes were shared. Pairwise subsampling indicated that sequencing depth was expected to affect the degree of clonotype sharing among donors. Only blood was sampled, and tissue TCR repertoires likely differ from those in blood.

Ends trimmed: V by 0 bases, J by 2 bases; bases unmatched to a gene: 8. Reading the germline V gene gives CDR1 SGHTA and CDR2 FQGTGA. Its CDR3 holds 18 amino acids, cysteine through phenylalanine. The kept DNA is CDR3 alone, 54 bases in frame from the first base. This clone was seen only once. Its recognized antigen is unknown. Base qualities are not at hand, and no much larger clone is one base apart. Using the deep immunoSEQ assay, TCR CDR3 regions were amplified from genomic DNA by multiplex PCR. Extracted genomic DNA from each cell subset was distributed evenly across all wells of several immunoSEQ 96-well plates, and each plate was treated as a replicate. For sorted subsets, about 0.2 ug genomic DNA, equal to approximately 30,000 T cell genomes, was loaded into each replicate PCR. Purified libraries were measured with a Qubit 3.0 fluorometer, size-checked on a Bioanalyzer 2100, and measured again with the KAPA Library Quantification kit. Every immunoSEQ 96-well plate was sequenced on a dedicated single-read 150-cycle Illumina NextSeq 550 flow cell. On the authors' methods: The immunoSEQ output contained only junctional sequences without quality scores, so filtering could not match that applied to full-length reads. Sequences were annotated with PyIR, a Python wrapper for IgBLAST v1.9, and V/J genes and CDR3 were assigned using IMGT germline references. Any read was removed if the V/J assignment was weak (E-value above 1e-6), the CDR3 was missing, or the read contained stop codons, out-of-frame junctions, or ambiguous translated residues. V3J clonotypes were defined as sequences sharing the same inferred V gene, J gene, and CDR3 amino acid sequence. To compute the percentage overlap between repertoires, the number of shared unique clonotypes was divided by the size of the smaller repertoire. RTK rarefaction, the Chao1 estimator, and Recon v2.1 estimates of unobserved clonotypes were used to assess repertoire richness. For all TCRbeta clonotypes obtained by the gDNA method from a handful of donors, generation probabilities were computed with OLGA. TCRdb took this table from immuneACCESS and kept in-frame rearrangements with V and J called. Such tables lack part of the clones; where checked against another copy, unresolved V genes explain under half of the gap, and the rest is unexplained. The DNA gave D and trimming, while V, J and clone size come from that table. Recorded for this sample are approximately 1.1 million clones; around three quarters of them occurred a single time. 0.5% to 0.6% of the sample comes from the top ten.

Donors were healthy HIV-negative adults with no recently reported acute infections or vaccinations. Only Caucasian adults living in Nashville, Tennessee, USA were represented among the donors. CD4+ T cells were enriched through magnetic negative selection, after which naive cells were positively selected on CD45RA and the remaining negative fraction served as the memory subset. Blood was collected by leukapheresis, and PBMCs were isolated by Ficoll-Histopaque density gradient centrifugation and then cryopreserved in liquid nitrogen vapor phase. Analytical flow cytometry was used to check the purity and quantity of every magnetically sorted T cell population. Genomic DNA was isolated from each sorted fraction and quantified by UV absorbance on a Nanodrop 2000c.

The source of this sequence is a young man in good health. Some clones in this sample may be carry-over from other donors' samples. In this chain, TRBV7-3 is recombined with TRBJ1-2; TRBD1 matches 11 bases in the middle. Material for sequencing was memory CD4+ T cells from PBMCs. This specimen's cell subset or site label, per the study, means: CD45RA-negative fraction. For the CDR3, the sequence is CASSLTSIGQGANYGYTF. Read as DNA, the sequence is TGTGCCAGCAGCTTAACGTCTATCGGACAGGGGGCGAACTATGGCTACACCTTC. Full variable domain (CDR3 extended with the reference TRBV7-3 and TRBJ1-2 proteins): GAGVSQTPSNKVTEKGKYVELRCDPISGHTALYWYRQSLGQGPEFLIYFQGTGAADDSGLPNDRFFAVRPEGSVSTLKIQRTERGDSAVYLCASSLTSIGQGANYGYTFGSGTRLTVV.